The rows below give T cell receptor beta chains drawn from one sample of a study of blood T cell repertoires in COVID-19. Clones were read by immunoSEQ multiplex PCR, and TCRdb kept only the in-frame ones, dropping some. Among under 95,000 clones, around nine tenths were seen once, and the ten largest hold over 5%. The sample comprised peripheral blood. The receptors come from a man between 35 and 55 years old with acute or convalescent COVID-19. The CDR3 runs from the conserved cysteine through the conserved F or W. Fields, in order: clone size, J gene, V gene, D gene, CDR3 DNA, CDR3 protein. A D gene is named only where the DNA matches it firmly. Clone size is shown for a subset of rows, as once, few, many or a class of expanded clone.

size: NA
J: TRBJ2-5
V: TRBV11-2
D: TRBD1
DNA: TGTGCCAGCAGCCGATTCCGGGACAGGGGGCGCCGGGAGACCCAGTACTTC
CDR3: CASSRFRDRGRRETQYF

size: NA
J: TRBJ1-4
V: TRBV10-3
D: NA
DNA: TGTGCCATCAGTGAGGGACAGAGGAATGAAAAACTGTTTTTT
CDR3: CAISEGQRNEKLFF

size: NA
J: TRBJ2-7
V: TRBV10-3
D: TRBD2
DNA: TGTGCCACCGGGACTAGCGGAGCCTCCTACGAGCAGTACTTC
CDR3: CATGTSGASYEQYF

size: NA
J: TRBJ2-1
V: TRBV7-9
D: TRBD2
DNA: TGTGCCAGCAGCTCATCGGGAGGGAACAATGAGCAGTTCTTC
CDR3: CASSSSGGNNEQFF

size: NA
J: TRBJ2-3
V: TRBV6-1
D: TRBD2
DNA: TGTGCCAGCAGTGAACGGAACATTCCCTTTGGACTAGCGGGGGCCACAGATACGCAGTATTTT
CDR3: CASSERNIPFGLAGATDTQYF

size: NA
J: TRBJ2-1
V: TRBV7-6
D: TRBD2
DNA: TGTGCCAGCAGCTTAGTATGGCGGGAGGGCTCAAATGAGCAGTTCTTC
CDR3: CASSLVWREGSNEQFF

size: NA
J: TRBJ2-1
V: TRBV18
D: NA
DNA: TGTGCCAGCTCACCAAGTGCCGGGCAGGGCGGTCGGAATGAGCAGTTCTTC
CDR3: CASSPSAGQGGRNEQFF

size: NA
J: TRBJ1-1
V: TRBV4-1
D: NA
DNA: TGCGCCAGCAGCCAAGATTGGGCCTTGAACACTGAAGCTTTCTTT
CDR3: CASSQDWALNTEAFF

size: NA
J: TRBJ1-1
V: TRBV9
D: TRBD1
DNA: TGTGCCAGCAGCGCTCGACAGGGGGCTACTGAAGCTTTCTTT
CDR3: CASSARQGATEAFF

size: NA
J: TRBJ2-5
V: TRBV29-1
D: TRBD1
DNA: TGCAGCGTTGAGACAGGGGGCAAGGAGACCCAGTACTTC
CDR3: CSVETGGKETQYF

size: NA
J: TRBJ2-1
V: TRBV7-2
D: TRBD2
DNA: TGTGCCAGCAGCTTAAAGCGGGGGTTTTACAATGAGCAGTTCTTC
CDR3: CASSLKRGFYNEQFF

size: once
J: TRBJ2-7
V: TRBV7-8
D: TRBD1
DNA: TGTGCCAGCAGCTTAGCAGGGGGACAGGGGTCCTACGAGCAGTACTTC
CDR3: CASSLAGGQGSYEQYF

size: NA
J: TRBJ2-1
V: TRBV7-3
D: TRBD2
DNA: TGTGCCAGCAGCTTTAGCGGGGGGGGCAATGAGCAGTTCTTC
CDR3: CASSFSGGGNEQFF

size: NA
J: TRBJ2-2
V: TRBV10-3
D: NA
DNA: TGTGCCATCAGTGAACGGCAGGACACCGGGGAGCTGTTTTTT
CDR3: CAISERQDTGELFF

size: NA
J: TRBJ1-4
V: TRBV9
D: TRBD1
DNA: TGTGCCAGCAGCGTAGGACAGGGGTATGAAAAACTGTTTTTT
CDR3: CASSVGQGYEKLFF

size: NA
J: TRBJ2-7
V: TRBV14
D: TRBD2
DNA: TGTGCCAGCAGCCTCCAAAGGTTTTCTAGCGGAACCTACGAGCAGTACTTC
CDR3: CASSLQRFSSGTYEQYF

size: once
J: TRBJ1-6
V: TRBV7-2
D: NA
DNA: TGTGCCAGCAGCTTAGAAGGGAGGAGACCCCTCCACTTT
CDR3: CASSLEGRRPLHF

size: NA
J: TRBJ2-7
V: TRBV15
D: NA
DNA: TGTGCCACCAGCAGAGATCAGGGTTACGAGCAGTACTTC
CDR3: CATSRDQGYEQYF

size: NA
J: TRBJ1-1
V: TRBV4-2
D: NA
DNA: TGTGCCAGCAGCCAATTGACCGCCAATGAGGGCTGGGACACTGAAGCTTTCTTT
CDR3: CASSQLTANEGWDTEAFF

size: NA
J: TRBJ1-5
V: TRBV27
D: TRBD1
DNA: TGTGCCAGCAACCCGACAGGGGCAGGGCCCCAGCATTTT
CDR3: CASNPTGAGPQHF

size: NA
J: TRBJ1-1
V: TRBV4-2
D: NA
DNA: TGTGCCAGCAGCCAAGAAGCGATCGGAGCTGAAGCTTTCTTT
CDR3: CASSQEAIGAEAFF

size: NA
J: TRBJ1-2
V: TRBV6-5
D: NA
DNA: TGTGCCAGCCGCCCGGGGGCTAACTATGGCTACACCTTC
CDR3: CASRPGANYGYTF

size: NA
J: TRBJ1-1
V: TRBV5-1
D: TRBD1
DNA: TGCGCCAGCAGCCGACAGGGTGGCACTGAAGCTTTCTTT
CDR3: CASSRQGGTEAFF

size: NA
J: TRBJ2-5
V: TRBV12-3/TRBV12-4
D: NA
DNA: TGTGCCAGCAGTCCAAGGGACAAGAAGACCCAGTACTTC
CDR3: CASSPRDKKTQYF

size: NA
J: TRBJ2-5
V: TRBV27
D: NA
DNA: TGTGCCAGCAGTTACGGGTCGGCAGGGGAGACCCAGTACTTC
CDR3: CASSYGSAGETQYF

size: once
J: TRBJ2-2
V: TRBV7-6
D: TRBD2
DNA: TGTGCCAGCAGCTTAGACCCCCCGGGACTAGCGGGAGGGCCGGCTAACGGGGAGCTGTTTTTT
CDR3: CASSLDPPGLAGGPANGELFF

size: NA
J: TRBJ1-1
V: TRBV25-1
D: NA
DNA: TGTGCCAGCAGTCTCTTGGATCAGGGAGGCACTGAAGCTTTCTTT
CDR3: CASSLLDQGGTEAFF

size: NA
J: TRBJ1-3
V: TRBV7-2
D: NA
DNA: TGTGCCAGCAGCGCCCCGAGTAGAGGAAACACCATATATTTT
CDR3: CASSAPSRGNTIYF

size: once
J: TRBJ2-6
V: TRBV11-3
D: NA
DNA: TGTGCCAGCAGCTCCGGGGGAGGGGGTCACGTCCTGACTTTC
CDR3: CASSSGGGGHVLTF

size: NA
J: TRBJ1-2
V: TRBV4-2
D: NA
DNA: TGTGCCAGCAGCCAAGGACGAAACAGGGTCGTGGAGGGCTACACCTTC
CDR3: CASSQGRNRVVEGYTF

size: NA
J: TRBJ1-2
V: TRBV6-5
D: TRBD1
DNA: TGTGCCAGCAGTTCGCATGGGACAGGGGGACCTTATGGCTACACCTTC
CDR3: CASSSHGTGGPYGYTF

size: NA
J: TRBJ1-6
V: TRBV6-5
D: TRBD1
DNA: TGTGCCAGCAGTAACCGGGACAGGAATTCACCCCTCCACTTT
CDR3: CASSNRDRNSPLHF

size: NA
J: TRBJ1-2
V: TRBV11-2
D: NA
DNA: TGTGCCAGCAGCTTAGGGTCCCTTCTCGGGGGCTACACCTTC
CDR3: CASSLGSLLGGYTF

size: NA
J: TRBJ2-2
V: TRBV5-6
D: NA
DNA: TGTGCCAGCAGCCTCGGTACCGTAGGGGAGCTGTTTTTT
CDR3: CASSLGTVGELFF

size: NA
J: TRBJ1-1
V: TRBV10-3
D: TRBD1
DNA: TGTGCCATCAGTGATTTCGGGACAGAAAACACTGAAGCTTTCTTT
CDR3: CAISDFGTENTEAFF

size: NA
J: TRBJ2-5
V: TRBV30
D: TRBD2
DNA: TGTGCCTGGAGCCCTCCTTCTGGGCGGGAGATCGAAGAGACCCAGTACTTC
CDR3: CAWSPPSGREIEETQYF

size: NA
J: TRBJ1-1
V: TRBV24-1
D: TRBD1
DNA: TGTGCCACCAGTAAGACAGGGGGAGGCACTGAAGCTTTCTTT
CDR3: CATSKTGGGTEAFF

size: NA
J: TRBJ2-1
V: TRBV19
D: TRBD2
DNA: TGTGCCAGTATTACGACTAGCGGGAGGGATTTCAATGAGCAGTTCTTC
CDR3: CASITTSGRDFNEQFF

size: NA
J: TRBJ1-2
V: TRBV2
D: NA
DNA: TGTGCCAGCAGTTCAGGACCGGGGGGCTACACCTTC
CDR3: CASSSGPGGYTF

size: NA
J: TRBJ2-7
V: TRBV18
D: NA
DNA: TGTGCCAGCTCTCGAGGGACTGTGGCCTACGAGCAGTACTTC
CDR3: CASSRGTVAYEQYF

size: NA
J: TRBJ2-3
V: TRBV7-9
D: TRBD1
DNA: TGTGCCAGCTCTCAGGGGGCACTTAGCACAGATACGCAGTATTTT
CDR3: CASSQGALSTDTQYF

size: NA
J: TRBJ2-2
V: TRBV6-5
D: NA
DNA: TGTGCCAGCAGTTACTCCCAGGGCACCGGGGAGCTGTTTTTT
CDR3: CASSYSQGTGELFF

size: once
J: TRBJ1-3
V: TRBV12-5
D: TRBD1
DNA: TGTGCTAGTGGTTTGGTACAGGGGGCTTATGGAAACACCATATATTTT
CDR3: CASGLVQGAYGNTIYF

size: NA
J: TRBJ2-1
V: TRBV11-3
D: TRBD2
DNA: TGTGCCAGCAGCTCGGGACTAGCGGGGAGCGAGCAGTTCTTC
CDR3: CASSSGLAGSEQFF

size: NA
J: TRBJ2-3
V: TRBV7-2
D: NA
DNA: TGTGCCAGCAGATCACGAAGGACAGCAGATACGCAGTATTTT
CDR3: CASRSRRTADTQYF

size: NA
J: TRBJ2-2
V: TRBV4-2
D: TRBD1
DNA: TGTGCCAGCAGCCAAGATCGGACAGGGAACACCGGGGAGCTGTTTTTT
CDR3: CASSQDRTGNTGELFF

size: NA
J: TRBJ1-4
V: TRBV19
D: NA
DNA: TGTGCCAGTAGGTCCGGGATGTCAACTAATGAAAAACTGTTTTTT
CDR3: CASRSGMSTNEKLFF

size: NA
J: TRBJ2-7
V: TRBV29-1
D: NA
DNA: TGCAGCGTGGCCCCGACAGGCGCCGCCTACGAGCAGTACTTC
CDR3: CSVAPTGAAYEQYF

size: NA
J: TRBJ1-1
V: TRBV27
D: TRBD1
DNA: TGTGCCAGCAGGTGGACAGGGGGTTTCACTGAAGCTTTCTTT
CDR3: CASRWTGGFTEAFF

size: NA
J: TRBJ2-5
V: TRBV5-1
D: TRBD1
DNA: TGCGCCAGCAGCTTCGACAGGGAGCAAGAGACCCAGTACTTC
CDR3: CASSFDREQETQYF

size: NA
J: TRBJ2-5
V: TRBV7-3
D: NA
DNA: TGTGCCAGCAGCGTAACGGGATTCAGCGGAGAGACCCAGTACTTC
CDR3: CASSVTGFSGETQYF

size: NA
J: TRBJ1-2
V: TRBV6-1
D: NA
DNA: TGTGCCAGCAGTGAAGCGGGCAGGGGCTATGGCTACACCTTC
CDR3: CASSEAGRGYGYTF